This T cell receptor (beta chain) appears in the sequencing data of a study of T cells in Graves' hyperthyroidism and ophthalmopathy. CDR3 size: 13 residues. The germline V gene has CDR1 GTSNPN and CDR2 SVGIG (reference sequence). J lost 4 bases, V lost 8 bases, and 10 bases had no gene match. Study findings and constraints: In blood, most of the thyroid clonotypes expanded above 0.001 were also present. A model of 13 V-J pairs discriminated ophthalmopathy from stable hyperthyroidism.

This clonotype has a count of ten or more. Its antigen is not identified. Authors of the study amplified TCR beta CDR3 regions from RNA transcripts. The primer set for the first-round RT-PCR of the TCR CDR3 was HTBI. TCRdb fed the multiplex PCR reads into MiXCR, producing one record per CDR3 protein. The data show under 400,000 distinct CDR3 sequences, 15% to 19% seen once. The specimen sequenced was blood. This TCR derives from a woman aged 18 to 35 with Graves' hyperthyroidism that later progressed to Graves' ophthalmopathy. The chain couples TRBV30 to TRBJ1-1; 7 nucleotides match TRBD1. The CDR3 is CALTRDRGTEAFF. CDR3 DNA: TGTGCCCTGACCCGGGACAGAGGCACTGAAGCTTTCTTT.